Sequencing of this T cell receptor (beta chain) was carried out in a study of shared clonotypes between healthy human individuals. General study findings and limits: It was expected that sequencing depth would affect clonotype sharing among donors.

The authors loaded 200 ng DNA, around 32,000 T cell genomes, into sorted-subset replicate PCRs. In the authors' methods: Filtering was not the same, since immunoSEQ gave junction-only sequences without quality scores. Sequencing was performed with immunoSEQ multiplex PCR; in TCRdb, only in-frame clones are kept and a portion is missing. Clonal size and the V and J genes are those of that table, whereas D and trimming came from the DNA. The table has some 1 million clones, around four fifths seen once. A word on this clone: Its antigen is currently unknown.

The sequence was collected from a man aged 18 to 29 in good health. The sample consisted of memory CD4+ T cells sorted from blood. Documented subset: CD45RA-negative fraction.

The CDR3 region is CASSSGGTGLNTIYF. The CDR3 DNA reads as TGTGCCAGCAGCTCCGGGGGCACTGGGCTTAACACCATATATTTT. This chain connects TRBV7-9 to TRBJ1-3, with a weak D call TRBD1 (6 bases). The CDR3 length is 15 residues. The germline V gene has CDR1 SEHNR and CDR2 FQNEAQ (reference sequence). V was shortened by 4 bases and J by 7 bases, with 17 bases between the two germline ends.